These T cell receptor beta chains were read from a single sample in a study of shared clonotypes between healthy human individuals. TCRdb's table, derived via immunoSEQ multiplex PCR, lists solely in-frame clones and lacks some. The sample has about 2.1 million clones; around 93% are singletons. The sample was naive CD8+ T cells from PBMCs. The receptors derive from a man in his late teens or twenties in good health. Some clones in this sample may be carry-over from other donors' samples. CDR3s include the opening cysteine and the closing phenylalanine or tryptophan. The D gene is left open where the match is weak. Size tells how often a clone was seen (once, few, many) or the class of an expanded clone, and some rows leave it out.

DNA: TGCGCCAGCAGTTGGACCACGTCCAAATGGGGAGAGGAGCAGTACTTC
CDR3: CASSWTTSKWGEEQYF
V: TRBV4-1
size: .
D: .
J: TRBJ2-7

DNA: TGTGCCAGCAGTCGGCTAGCGGCCGAGCAGTACTTC
CDR3: CASSRLAAEQYF
V: TRBV28
size: once
D: TRBD2
J: TRBJ2-7

DNA: TGCGCCAGCGTCGCGTCCGGGACATATTTGAACACTGAAGCTTTCTTT
CDR3: CASVASGTYLNTEAFF
V: TRBV4-1
size: .
D: .
J: TRBJ1-1

DNA: TGTGCCAGCAGCTGGACAGGGGCTGGCTACACCTTC
CDR3: CASSWTGAGYTF
V: TRBV11-2
size: .
D: TRBD1
J: TRBJ1-2

DNA: TGCGCCAGCAGCTTGACCCGCACTAGCGGGCGAAGCACAGATACGCAGTATTTT
CDR3: CASSLTRTSGRSTDTQYF
V: TRBV5-1
size: .
D: TRBD2
J: TRBJ2-3

DNA: TGCAGCGTTGAAGTGCTACAGGCCTCGAACACTGAAGCTTTCTTT
CDR3: CSVEVLQASNTEAFF
V: TRBV29-1
size: .
D: .
J: TRBJ1-1

DNA: TGTGCCTGGGACCCGGGACTAGCGGGAGTCCTTGAGCAGTTCTTC
CDR3: CAWDPGLAGVLEQFF
V: TRBV30
size: once
D: TRBD2
J: TRBJ2-1

DNA: TGTGCCAGCAGCTACACAGGGGTCGAGCAGTACTTC
CDR3: CASSYTGVEQYF
V: TRBV14
size: .
D: TRBD1
J: TRBJ2-7

DNA: TGTGCCACCAGCAGAGATGGAGGGGATCGCTACGAGCAGTACTTC
CDR3: CATSRDGGDRYEQYF
V: TRBV15
size: .
D: .
J: TRBJ2-7

DNA: TGTGCCAGCAGCTTATCAGCGGGACTGAACAATGAGCAGTTCTTC
CDR3: CASSLSAGLNNEQFF
V: TRBV13
size: .
D: TRBD2
J: TRBJ2-1

DNA: TGTGCCAGCAAAAGTAAGGGCTTTGAAGCTTTCTTT
CDR3: CASKSKGFEAFF
V: TRBV6-6
size: few
D: .
J: TRBJ1-1

DNA: TGTGCCAGCAGTCCGGGACAGGGTGTAAAGACTGAAGCTTTCTTT
CDR3: CASSPGQGVKTEAFF
V: TRBV27
size: few
D: TRBD1
J: TRBJ1-1

DNA: TGTGCCAGCACCCTAGGGGCAGGGGATACCTACGAGCAGTACTTC
CDR3: CASTLGAGDTYEQYF
V: TRBV7-2
size: .
D: .
J: TRBJ2-7

DNA: TGTGCCAGCAGTCGAGGGTCCGGGGAGCTGTTTTTT
CDR3: CASSRGSGELFF
V: TRBV28
size: .
D: .
J: TRBJ2-2

DNA: TGTGCCAGCAGCGCCTCCGGGAACCCTACAATGTACGAGCAGTACTTC
CDR3: CASSASGNPTMYEQYF
V: TRBV9
size: once
D: .
J: TRBJ2-7

DNA: TGTGCCAGCAGCGCAGGGACTAGCGGGAGCTACGAGCAGTACTTC
CDR3: CASSAGTSGSYEQYF
V: TRBV9
size: .
D: TRBD2
J: TRBJ2-7

DNA: TGCGCCAGCAGCCAAGAGTGGGGGCGCGGGACTAGCGGGGATTACGAGCAGTACTTC
CDR3: CASSQEWGRGTSGDYEQYF
V: TRBV4-1
size: once
D: TRBD2
J: TRBJ2-7

DNA: TGTGCCAGCAGACGGACTAGCGGGAGTGAGCAGTTCTTC
CDR3: CASRRTSGSEQFF
V: TRBV28
size: .
D: TRBD2
J: TRBJ2-1

DNA: TGTGCCAGTAGTACCTCGGACAGGCTAGCAACTAATGAAAAACTGTTTTTT
CDR3: CASSTSDRLATNEKLFF
V: TRBV19
size: .
D: TRBD1
J: TRBJ1-4

DNA: TGCGCCAGCAGCTTGGGACTAGCGGCCTACAATGAGCAGTTCTTC
CDR3: CASSLGLAAYNEQFF
V: TRBV5-1
size: few
D: TRBD2
J: TRBJ2-1

DNA: TGTGCCAGCAGCTTATACGGGTACGAGCAGTACTTC
CDR3: CASSLYGYEQYF
V: TRBV7-9
size: .
D: .
J: TRBJ2-7

DNA: TGCGCCAGCAGCCAGGCGGACAGAGCAACTAATGAAAAACTGTTTTTT
CDR3: CASSQADRATNEKLFF
V: TRBV4-1
size: few
D: .
J: TRBJ1-4

DNA: TGTGCCAGCAGTGGGCCGGCAGCTAACTATGGCTACACCTTC
CDR3: CASSGPAANYGYTF
V: TRBV6-1
size: .
D: .
J: TRBJ1-2

DNA: TGTGCCAGCGGGCGACAGGGGTATGGCTACACCTTC
CDR3: CASGRQGYGYTF
V: TRBV7-9
size: .
D: TRBD1
J: TRBJ1-2

DNA: TGTGCCAGCAGTGAACGGGCGACCCTAAACTATGGCTACACCTTC
CDR3: CASSERATLNYGYTF
V: TRBV2
size: once
D: .
J: TRBJ1-2

DNA: TGTGCCAGCAGTTACACGGGCACCGGGGAGCTGTTTTTT
CDR3: CASSYTGTGELFF
V: TRBV6-5
size: .
D: .
J: TRBJ2-2

DNA: TGCAGCGTGACCGGGACGGTGACCTACGAGCAGTACTTC
CDR3: CSVTGTVTYEQYF
V: TRBV29-1
size: .
D: .
J: TRBJ2-7

DNA: TGTGCCAGCAGCCCCTTGCGGGACAGGGACTATGGCTACACCTTC
CDR3: CASSPLRDRDYGYTF
V: TRBV28
size: .
D: TRBD1
J: TRBJ1-2

DNA: TGTGCCAGCACCGAAGGTTCTGAAGCTTTCTTT
CDR3: CASTEGSEAFF
V: TRBV4-2
size: few
D: .
J: TRBJ1-1

DNA: TGTGCCAGCAGCCCCCGGGCGCACAATCAGCCCCAGCATTTT
CDR3: CASSPRAHNQPQHF
V: TRBV27
size: few
D: .
J: TRBJ1-5

DNA: TGTGCCAGCAGCTTACTCAGCGGGTCCTACCAAGAGACCCAGTACTTC
CDR3: CASSLLSGSYQETQYF
V: TRBV7-9
size: .
D: .
J: TRBJ2-5

DNA: TGTGCCAGCAGCGAGGAGGGGATGTCGAATCAGCCCCAGCATTTT
CDR3: CASSEEGMSNQPQHF
V: TRBV9
size: .
D: .
J: TRBJ1-5

DNA: TGTGCCAGCAGCGAGGGCGGGGCCGCACATCAGCCCCAGCATTTT
CDR3: CASSEGGAAHQPQHF
V: TRBV9
size: .
D: .
J: TRBJ1-5

DNA: TGTGCCTGGAGTGACGGCACTGAAGCTTTCTTT
CDR3: CAWSDGTEAFF
V: TRBV30
size: .
D: .
J: TRBJ1-1

DNA: TGTGCCAGCAGCAGGCGGACAGGGAGTGGCACAGATACGCAGTATTTT
CDR3: CASSRRTGSGTDTQYF
V: TRBV7-8
size: .
D: TRBD1
J: TRBJ2-3

DNA: TGTGCCAGCAGTTACGCTGGGGCCAACGTCCTGACTTTC
CDR3: CASSYAGANVLTF
V: TRBV27
size: .
D: .
J: TRBJ2-6

DNA: TGTGCCAGCAGTTGGAAGAGGCGCGCTCACTACAATGAGCAGTTCTTC
CDR3: CASSWKRRAHYNEQFF
V: TRBV28
size: .
D: .
J: TRBJ2-1

DNA: TGTGCCATCAGTGGGGGACAGGGCTCTGGTGAAGCTTTCTTT
CDR3: CAISGGQGSGEAFF
V: TRBV10-3
size: .
D: TRBD1
J: TRBJ1-1

DNA: TGTGCCAGCAGAGCGACAGGGACCTACGAGCAGTACTTC
CDR3: CASRATGTYEQYF
V: TRBV7-2
size: .
D: TRBD1
J: TRBJ2-7

DNA: TGTGCCAGCAGTTACTCCCCGAGGGCACCCCTCCACTTT
CDR3: CASSYSPRAPLHF
V: TRBV6-5
size: .
D: .
J: TRBJ1-6

DNA: TGTGCCAGCAGCCGCGATAGGGGTGAAAAACTGTTTTTT
CDR3: CASSRDRGEKLFF
V: TRBV7-9
size: .
D: .
J: TRBJ1-4

DNA: TGCGCCAGCAGCCTAAGTACGGCACCTAATGAAAAACTGTTTTTT
CDR3: CASSLSTAPNEKLFF
V: TRBV4-1
size: .
D: .
J: TRBJ1-4

DNA: TGTGCCAGCAGTTTATCCCTACAGGGGTTCACAGATACGCAGTATTTT
CDR3: CASSLSLQGFTDTQYF
V: TRBV27
size: .
D: TRBD1
J: TRBJ2-3